The 20 T cell receptor beta chains below come from one sample, sequenced in a study of T cells in Graves' hyperthyroidism and ophthalmopathy. Authors of the study amplified TCR beta CDR3 regions from RNA transcripts. Initially, a first-round RT-PCR of the TCR CDR3 employed the HTBI primer set. Each CDR3 protein is one row after TCRdb ran MiXCR on the multiplex PCR reads. The data show 300,000 to 450,000 distinct CDR3 sequences, around a quarter seen once. Material: blood. The source of these receptors is a middle-aged man with Graves' hyperthyroidism.

The rearrangement joins TRBV4-1 to TRBJ1-1; D is unresolved. V gave up 2 bases and J gave up 0 bases, with 10 bases separating them. Germline CDR1 is MGHRA and CDR2 is YSYEKL. The CDR3 spans 15 residues. DNA of the CDR3: TGCGCCAGCAGCCAAACGCGGGTGGTGAACACTGAAGCTTTCTTT. This gives the protein CASSQTRVVNTEAFF.

This clonotype was picked up a small number of times. The rearrangement joins TRBV11-3 to TRBJ2-3; 13 bases fit TRBD2. CDR3 length equals 16 residues. V was pared by 1 base and J by 6 bases, with 4 bases of the junction left unmatched. CDR1 SGHNT and CDR2 YENEEA come from the germline V gene. CDR3 residues: CASSLGATSGRDTQYF. CDR3 in DNA: TGTGCCAGCAGCTTAGGGGCGACTAGCGGGAGGGATACGCAGTATTTT.

This clonotype was found many times. The DNA of the CDR3 is TGCAGTGCTAGCCAGGCTGCCGCAGAGACCCAGTACTTC. Protein sequence: CSASQAAAETQYF. This chain connects TRBV20-1 to TRBJ2-5; no clear D gene. CDR1 is DFQATT and CDR2 is SNEGSKA in the germline V gene (reference sequence). The CDR3 is 13 amino acids. V was pared by 3 bases and J by 4 bases, with 12 bases between.

This clonotype was recorded a few times. The gene calls are TRBV28 and TRBJ2-7, with a tentative D call TRBD1 (5 bases). Per germline, CDR1 MDHEN and CDR2 SYDVKM. V shed 5 bases and J shed 3 bases, with 11 bases lying between them. The CDR3 totals 13 residues. CDR3 amino acids: CASSRGNNYEQYF. The CDR3 DNA reads as TGTGCCAGCAGTAGGGGAAATAACTACGAGCAGTACTTC.

Only a few counts were recorded for this clonotype. The chain links TRBV28 to TRBJ1-1; 7 positions agree with TRBD1. Germline V lookup: CDR1 MDHEN, CDR2 SYDVKM. The CDR3 length is 15 residues. With V trimmed by 5 bases and J by 11 bases, 17 bases remained unmatched. The CDR3 region is CASSVYQGDQGMAFF. The CDR3 DNA reads TGTGCCAGCAGTGTCTATCAGGGGGACCAGGGGATGGCTTTCTTT.

The chain has TRBV19 and TRBJ1-4; unclear D gene. Per the germline V gene, CDR1 is LNHDA and CDR2 is SQIVND (reference sequence). V was pared by 5 bases and J by 6 bases, with 10 bases between. The CDR3 is made up of 13 amino acids. The CDR3 reads CASSPLVDEKLFF. The CDR3 nucleotides are TGTGCCAGTAGTCCCCTGGTAGATGAAAAACTGTTTTTT.

The chain joins TRBV6-1 to TRBJ1-6, with 10 bases aligning to TRBD1. The junction had 11 bases not matched to a gene; V was cut back by 6 bases and J by 9 bases. CDR3 length: 16 amino acids. The V gene's germline CDR1 is MNHNS and CDR2 SASEGT. CDR3 region: CASSPKTGGEGSPLHF. The CDR3 bases are TGTGCCAGCAGCCCAAAGACAGGGGGCGAGGGTTCACCCCTCCACTTT.

The chain couples TRBV3-1 to TRBJ1-2; D remains ambiguous. The germline gives CDR1 LGHDT, CDR2 YNNKEL (reference sequence). The ends were cut back, 0 bases at V and 7 bases at J, with 9 bases in the middle. The length of the CDR3 is 13 residues. The CDR3 is CASSQDMKSGYTF. CDR3 coding DNA: TGTGCCAGCAGCCAAGATATGAAAAGTGGCTACACCTTC.

At least ten counts were recorded for this clonotype. The chain employs TRBV7-3 and TRBJ2-2; D is uncertain. This CDR3 comprises 16 residues. V shed 2 bases and J shed 0 bases, with 10 bases lying between them. Per the germline V gene, CDR1 is SGHTA and CDR2 is FQGTGA. The DNA for the CDR3 is TGTGCCAGCAGCTTACAAAGCGCCGCGAACACCGGGGAGCTGTTTTTT. Amino acid sequence: CASSLQSAANTGELFF.

This chain uses TRBV29-1 with TRBJ2-5; D is ambiguous. The CDR3 consists of 13 residues. CDR1 and CDR2 from the germline V gene are SQVTM and ANQGSEA. The V end lost 0 bases, the J end lost 5 bases, and 10 bases lay between the germline ends. CDR3 DNA sequence: TGCAGCGTTGAAGAGCGGCTAGGTGAGACCCAGTACTTC. Encoded protein: CSVEERLGETQYF.

This clonotype appeared a few times. The V gene is TRBV6-2 or TRBV6-3, the J gene TRBJ2-1; 8 nucleotides line up with TRBD1. The CDR3 consists of 16 residues. Germline V gene sequence: CDR1 MNHEY, CDR2 SVGEGT. The junction had 13 bases not matched to a gene; V was cut back by 5 bases and J by 7 bases. CDR3 nucleotide sequence: TGTGCCAGCAGTCCCTCCCCCCCGGACAGGGTTAATGAGCAGTTCTTC. Protein: CASSPSPPDRVNEQFF.

This clonotype was seen at least ten times. The V and J genes are TRBV29-1 and TRBJ1-1; 9 positions agree with TRBD1. Trimming removed 7 bases from V and 3 bases from J; junction bases left unmatched: 3. In germline, CDR1 is SQVTM, CDR2 ANQGSEA. The length of the CDR3 is 12 residues. CDR3: CSADRGDTEAFF. The CDR3, as DNA: TGCAGCGCGGACAGGGGTGACACTGAAGCTTTCTTT.

The CDR3 sequence is CASSLDPSGYATDTQYF. The CDR3 nucleotides are TGCGCCAGCAGCTTGGACCCGAGCGGGTACGCCACAGATACGCAGTATTTT. V usage is TRBV5-1 and J usage is TRBJ2-3, with a possible D match to TRBD2 (6 bases). V lost 0 bases and J 2 bases, leaving 16 bases between the germline ends. Germline V gives CDR1 SGHRS, CDR2 YFSETQ. The CDR3 has 17 residues.

This clonotype came up a few times. The chain employs TRBV18 and TRBJ1-3, with TRBD1 identical over 7 bases. The CDR3 has 15 residues. Trimming at V came to 2 bases and at J to 4 bases, leaving 5 bases not matched to a gene. From germline, CDR1 is KGHSH and CDR2 LQKENI. CDR3 loop: CASSPRQGDGNTIYF. CDR3 DNA sequence: TGTGCCAGCTCACCAAGGCAGGGGGACGGAAACACCATATATTTT.

The chain recombines TRBV3-1 with TRBJ2-5; D ambiguous. Per germline, CDR1 LGHDT and CDR2 YNNKEL (reference sequence). Between the trimmed V and J ends, which lost 0 bases and 2 bases, there was a span of 7 bases. This CDR3 contains 14 residues. This CDR3 reads CASSQEQRQETQYF. The CDR3 nucleotides are TGTGCCAGCAGCCAAGAACAGAGACAAGAGACCCAGTACTTC.

The V gene is TRBV13, the J gene TRBJ2-7; 11 nucleotides line up with TRBD1. The V and J ends lost 2 bases and 7 bases, in that order; junction bases with no gene match: 10. The germline V gene encodes CDR1 PRHDT and CDR2 FYEKMQ (reference sequence). The CDR3 length is 16 residues. CDR3 in amino acids: CASSLRVDRGPWEQYF. The CDR3 region has the DNA TGTGCCAGCAGCTTAAGGGTGGACAGGGGGCCGTGGGAGCAGTACTTC.

The DNA for the CDR3 is TGTGCCAGCAGCTTAAATCCCCCTTACAATGAGCAGTTCTTC. The encoded protein is CASSLNPPYNEQFF. The chain combines TRBV7-3 with TRBJ2-1; D gene ambiguous. Germline V gene data show CDR1 as SGHTA and CDR2 as FQGTGA. The CDR3 runs 14 residues. Trimming took off 1 base at V and 4 bases at J, with 8 bases between the two ends.

The J gene is TRBJ2-5, the V gene TRBV7-9, with a possible D match to TRBD2 (5 bases). The CDR3 is 17 residues long. Germline V gene lookup returns CDR1 SEHNR and CDR2 FQNEAQ (reference sequence). Trimming removed 1 base from V and 2 bases from J, with 17 bases in between. CDR3 DNA: TGTGCCAGCAGCTTAGTCGTAGTGGGAGTCGGACAAGAGACCCAGTACTTC. It yields the protein CASSLVVVGVGQETQYF.

This clonotype has just a few counts. J is TRBJ1-2 and V is TRBV6-1; D gene ambiguous. The ends were cut back, 2 bases at V and 5 bases at J, with 24 bases in the middle. There are 18 residues in the CDR3. The V gene's germline CDR1 is MNHNS and CDR2 SASEGT. The CDR3 region is CASSEFSVPSVLAYGYTF. CDR3 coding DNA: TGTGCCAGCAGTGAATTTTCCGTCCCAAGCGTCTTGGCGTATGGCTACACCTTC.

This clonotype has at least ten counts. The chain is built from TRBV28 and TRBJ1-2; no clear D. CDR1 MDHEN and CDR2 SYDVKM come from the germline V gene. CDR3 size: 12 residues. The V end lost 3 bases, the J end lost 4 bases, and 6 bases lay between the germline ends. The CDR3 DNA reads as TGTGCCAGCAGTTTTTCTGGCTATGGCTACACCTTC. Its protein is CASSFSGYGYTF.